This TCR beta chain was retrieved from a study of CD8+ T cells in alopecia areata. As for the study in general: After 6 to 18 months of tofacitinib, follow-up continued 6 months off drug.

Sequencing used cDNA as its template, made by extracting RNA and reverse transcribing it. Measured with immunoSEQ multiplex PCR; TCRdb has only the in-frame clones, and not every one. The table records approximately 150,000 clones, 75% to 90% of them present only once. The CDR3 runs to 15 residues. V lost 2 bases and J 6 bases, leaving 13 bases between the germline ends. Germline V CDR1 and CDR2: SGHVS, FQNEAQ. Sequenced material: CD8+ T cells sorted from blood, taken at week 0. The TCR originated in a human donor with alopecia areata. The chain employs TRBV7-8 and TRBJ2-2; possible D gene TRBD1, 6 bases. CDR3 coding DNA: TGTGCCAGCAGCTTATATACAGGGCTTTCCGGGGAGCTGTTTTTT. It specifies CASSLYTGLSGELFF. The full variable domain, with the rest looked up from reference TRBV7-8 and TRBJ2-2, is GAGVSQSPRYKVAKRGQDVALRCDPISGHVSLFWYQQALGQGPEFLTYFQNEAQLDKSGLPSDRFFAERPEGSVSTLKIQRTQQEDSAVYLCASSLYTGLSGELFFGEGSRLTVL.